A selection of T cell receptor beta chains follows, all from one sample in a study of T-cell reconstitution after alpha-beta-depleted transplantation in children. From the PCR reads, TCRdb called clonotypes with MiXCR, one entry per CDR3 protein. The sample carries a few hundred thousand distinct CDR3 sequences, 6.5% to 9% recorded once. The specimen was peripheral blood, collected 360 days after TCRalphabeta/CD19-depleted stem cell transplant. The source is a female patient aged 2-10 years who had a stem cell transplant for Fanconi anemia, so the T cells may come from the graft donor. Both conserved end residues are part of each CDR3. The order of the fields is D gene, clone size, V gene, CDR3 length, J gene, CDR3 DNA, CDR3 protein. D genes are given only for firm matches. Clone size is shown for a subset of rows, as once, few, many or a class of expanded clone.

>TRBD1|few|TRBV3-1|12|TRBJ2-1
TGTGCCAGCAGCCATTGGGGACAGCATCAGTTCTTC
CASSHWGQHQFF
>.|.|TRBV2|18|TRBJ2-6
TGTGCCAGCGGCGAATGGCAGGGCGGTCCGCCTGGGGCCAACGTCCTGACTTTC
CASGEWQGGPPGANVLTF
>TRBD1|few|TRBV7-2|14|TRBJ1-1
TGTGCCAGCAGCGTGGACAGGGGGCTCACTGAAGCTTTCTTT
CASSVDRGLTEAFF
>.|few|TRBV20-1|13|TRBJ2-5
TGCAGTGCTAGACGCTGGGGGTTAGAGACCCAGTACTTC
CSARRWGLETQYF
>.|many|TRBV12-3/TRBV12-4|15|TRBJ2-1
TGTGCCAGCAGCCCAGGGGATAGCTCCTACAATGAGCAGTTCTTC
CASSPGDSSYNEQFF
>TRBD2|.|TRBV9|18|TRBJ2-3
TGTGCCAGCAGCGTAGATTGGTTAGCGGGGGTGCGCACAGATACGCAGTATTTT
CASSVDWLAGVRTDTQYF
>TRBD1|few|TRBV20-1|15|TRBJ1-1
TGCAGTGCTCCTGACAGGGGGCTTTTTGACACTGAAGCTTTCTTT
CSAPDRGLFDTEAFF
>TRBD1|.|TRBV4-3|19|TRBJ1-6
TGCGCCAGCAGCCAATTCTCAGGGATGTGGGACAGAGCCGATTCACCCCTCCACTTT
CASSQFSGMWDRADSPLHF
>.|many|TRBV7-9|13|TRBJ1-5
TGTGCCAGCAGCAGGCCGGGCGGGCAGCCCCAGCATTTT
CASSRPGGQPQHF
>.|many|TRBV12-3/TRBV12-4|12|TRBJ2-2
TGTGCCAGCACCCCCGGCGCGGGGGAGCTGTTTTTT
CASTPGAGELFF
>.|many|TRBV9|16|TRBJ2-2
TGTGCCAGCAGCTTCCGGGGGCAGGGTGGCACCGGGGAGCTGTTTTTT
CASSFRGQGGTGELFF
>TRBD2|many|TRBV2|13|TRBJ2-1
TGTGCCAGCAGGGAGCGGGGCAACAATGAGCAGTTCTTC
CASRERGNNEQFF
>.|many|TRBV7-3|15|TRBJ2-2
TGTGCCAGCAGCTCCCGCGGGACTTTCCCCGGGGAGCTGTTTTTT
CASSSRGTFPGELFF
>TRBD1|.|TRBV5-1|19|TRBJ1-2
TGCGCCAGCAGCTTCGGACTTGGGGACAGGGGTGTCGGGAACTATGGCTACACCTTC
CASSFGLGDRGVGNYGYTF
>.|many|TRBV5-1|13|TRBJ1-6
TGCGCCAGCAGCTTGGTTGGTCAGTCACCCCTCCACTTT
CASSLVGQSPLHF
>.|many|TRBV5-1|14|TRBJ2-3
TGCGCCAGCAGCTCTCGACTCGGTTGGGATACGCAGTATTTT
CASSSRLGWDTQYF
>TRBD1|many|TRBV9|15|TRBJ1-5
TGTGCCAGCAGCACCGGGACAGGGAACAATCAGCCCCAGCATTTT
CASSTGTGNNQPQHF